This T cell receptor (beta chain) comes out of a study of cytomegalovirus exposure and HLA in healthy donors. About the research overall: Falling in the Caucasian-associated ancestry cluster were 81% of a few hundred genotyped donors. The study's findings and limits: In an earlier analysis, about 90% or about 30%: the productive usage of most TCR beta V segments. TCR beta V- and J-gene trimming, according to a later analysis, was linked to a missense DCLRE1C variant.

In the PCR, 60 Vbeta and 13 Jbeta primers were used. Sequenced by immunoSEQ multiplex PCR; TCRdb stores in-frame clones only, minus some. The data hold 200,000 to 250,000 clones, with about 80% observed a single time. This clone appeared a few times. Its target is unknown. The length of the CDR3 is 13 residues. CDR1 is SGHRS, CDR2 YFSETQ, per germline. The J segment lost 0 bases and the V segment lost 7 bases, leaving 4 bases of the junction unmatched. This TCR derives from a woman aged 55-69 years in good health and CMV-seropositive. The chain uses TRBV5-1 and TRBJ2-7; 7 bases are shared with TRBD2. The sequenced sample was PBMCs. The DNA of the CDR3 is TGCGCCAGCGCCGGGACTAACTCCTACGAGCAGTACTTC. It translates to CASAGTNSYEQYF.